These T cell receptor beta chains were read from a single sample in a study of blood T cell repertoires in COVID-19. Method: immunoSEQ multiplex PCR; TCRdb's copy keeps in-frame clones and lacks some. Here the sample spans about 200,000 clones, approximately 81% being singletons. The sample consisted of peripheral blood. The receptors originated from a woman older than 75 with acute or convalescent COVID-19. Each CDR3 is given with its conserved first and last residue. The order of the fields is V gene, D gene, clone size, J gene, CDR3 DNA, CDR3 protein. A D gene is named only where the DNA matches it firmly. Where a row states a size, it is once, few, many or the class of an expanded clone; other rows omit it.

V: TRBV9
D: -
size: -
J: TRBJ2-1
DNA: TGTGCCAGCAGCGTAGAAGCGGGTGGGTCCCCAAGCTCCTACAATGAGCAGTTCTTC
CDR3: CASSVEAGGSPSSYNEQFF

V: TRBV19
D: -
size: -
J: TRBJ2-7
DNA: TGTGCCAGTAGTGTCCCAGGGGCGAAGGTCTACGAGCAGTACTTC
CDR3: CASSVPGAKVYEQYF

V: TRBV9
D: -
size: -
J: TRBJ2-2
DNA: TGTGCCAGCAGCCCTCTCGCGAACACCGGGGAGCTGTTTTTT
CDR3: CASSPLANTGELFF

V: TRBV19
D: TRBD1
size: -
J: TRBJ2-3
DNA: TGTGCCAGTAGCTCCCAAATTCCGGGACAGGGCTCAGATACGCAGTATTTT
CDR3: CASSSQIPGQGSDTQYF

V: TRBV11-2
D: TRBD1
size: -
J: TRBJ1-4
DNA: TGTGCCAGCAGCTCAGGACAGGGGCGGGCCCTTAATGAAAAACTGTTTTTT
CDR3: CASSSGQGRALNEKLFF

V: TRBV6-4
D: -
size: few
J: TRBJ2-3
DNA: TGTGCCAGCAGGAGAGACCCTGGGGCCACAGATACGCAGTATTTT
CDR3: CASRRDPGATDTQYF

V: TRBV7-2
D: -
size: -
J: TRBJ1-2
DNA: TGTGCCAGCAGCTTACCAGGGGTCTATGGCTACACCTTC
CDR3: CASSLPGVYGYTF

V: TRBV25-1
D: TRBD1
size: -
J: TRBJ1-1
DNA: TGTGCCAGCAGACTCGGACAGGGTACTGAAGCTTTCTTT
CDR3: CASRLGQGTEAFF

V: TRBV4-2
D: -
size: -
J: TRBJ1-1
DNA: TGTGCCAGCAGCCAAGTTGGACAGACGAACACTGAAGCTTTCTTT
CDR3: CASSQVGQTNTEAFF

V: TRBV6-2/TRBV6-3
D: TRBD2
size: -
J: TRBJ2-3
DNA: TGTGCCAGCAGCCCTGTGTTCGGGGGGGAAGATACGCAGTATTTT
CDR3: CASSPVFGGEDTQYF

V: TRBV4-1
D: -
size: -
J: TRBJ1-2
DNA: TGCGCCAGCAGCCAAGATTGGGCAGGGGAACACTATGGCTACACCTTC
CDR3: CASSQDWAGEHYGYTF

V: TRBV24-1
D: TRBD1
size: -
J: TRBJ2-5
DNA: TGTGCCACCAGCGACCCGTTGCCGGGACAGAGGCAAGAGACCCAGTACTTC
CDR3: CATSDPLPGQRQETQYF

V: TRBV19
D: -
size: -
J: TRBJ1-2
DNA: TGTGCCAGTAGTATAACTCAGGGCGCCCAGTATGGCTACACCTTC
CDR3: CASSITQGAQYGYTF

V: TRBV30
D: -
size: -
J: TRBJ1-1
DNA: TGTGCCTGGAGTAAGGGGGTTAGCGGGCACACTGAAGCTTTCTTT
CDR3: CAWSKGVSGHTEAFF

V: TRBV28
D: TRBD2
size: -
J: TRBJ2-1
DNA: TGTGCCAGCAGTTTATACTTGCTAGCGGAATTCTACAATGAGCAGTTCTTC
CDR3: CASSLYLLAEFYNEQFF

V: TRBV7-9
D: TRBD1
size: -
J: TRBJ2-7
DNA: TGTGCCAGCAGCAGTACAGGGGGTGGCGAGCAGTACTTC
CDR3: CASSSTGGGEQYF

V: TRBV18
D: TRBD1
size: -
J: TRBJ1-1
DNA: TGTGCCAGCTCACCACCGAAGGGGGCCGGTAGAGACACTGAAGCTTTCTTT
CDR3: CASSPPKGAGRDTEAFF

V: TRBV9
D: -
size: -
J: TRBJ2-4
DNA: TGTGCCAGCAGCGTAAGCGGGCAGAGGGACATTCAGTACTTC
CDR3: CASSVSGQRDIQYF

V: TRBV5-4
D: TRBD2
size: -
J: TRBJ2-2
DNA: TGTGCCAGCAGCCCGGAGGGCGGGGGGGCCAACACCGGGCTTGCCAGCTTT
CDR3: CASSPEGGGANTGLASF

V: TRBV7-9
D: -
size: -
J: TRBJ2-1
DNA: TGTGCCAGCAGCCCACCCACAGGGACGGGGAGCTACAATGAGCAGTTCTTC
CDR3: CASSPPTGTGSYNEQFF

V: TRBV5-1
D: TRBD1
size: -
J: TRBJ1-2
DNA: TGCGCCAGCAGCATATCCGGGACAGGGGCGCCTGGCTACACCTTC
CDR3: CASSISGTGAPGYTF

V: TRBV10-3
D: -
size: -
J: TRBJ2-1
DNA: TGTGCCATCAGTGAGTCAGGCGGTCAGGAGCAGTTCTTC
CDR3: CAISESGGQEQFF

V: TRBV28
D: TRBD1
size: few
J: TRBJ1-1
DNA: TGTGCCAGCAGTTTATTCCCCCTACAGGGGAGAGGGGCTGAAGCTTTCTTT
CDR3: CASSLFPLQGRGAEAFF

V: TRBV11-3
D: TRBD2
size: few
J: TRBJ2-7
DNA: TGTGCCAGCAGCGCGCCTAGCGGGCATTACGAGCAGTACTTC
CDR3: CASSAPSGHYEQYF

V: TRBV7-9
D: -
size: once
J: TRBJ1-2
DNA: TGTGCCAGCAGCCCCTCCCTATCAGGCTATGGCTACACCTTC
CDR3: CASSPSLSGYGYTF

V: TRBV5-1
D: -
size: -
J: TRBJ2-2
DNA: TGCGCCAGCGGAGCCCAGGGGGGACCAGGCGGGGAGCTGTTTTTT
CDR3: CASGAQGGPGGELFF

V: TRBV10-1
D: -
size: -
J: TRBJ1-1
DNA: TGCGCCAGCAGTGAGTCGACAGGCATGCGGTCTTTCTTT
CDR3: CASSESTGMRSFF

V: TRBV5-1
D: -
size: -
J: TRBJ1-5
DNA: TGCGCCAGCAGCCACGACAGGAATCAGCCCCAGCATTTT
CDR3: CASSHDRNQPQHF

V: TRBV5-1
D: TRBD2
size: -
J: TRBJ2-7
DNA: TGCGCCAGCAGCAGGACACTAGCGGGGGACTTCTCCTACGAGCAGTACTTC
CDR3: CASSRTLAGDFSYEQYF

V: TRBV21-1
D: -
size: -
J: TRBJ2-1
DNA: TGTGCCAGCAGCAAAGCCAAGCGGGGTCCTCGGAAGCAGTTCTTC
CDR3: CASSKAKRGPRKQFF

V: TRBV6-6
D: TRBD1
size: -
J: TRBJ1-4
DNA: TGTGCCAGCAGGGACGGGACAGCCGAAAAACTGTTTTTT
CDR3: CASRDGTAEKLFF

V: TRBV9
D: -
size: -
J: TRBJ1-6
DNA: TGTGCCAGCAGCGTAACGCACACAACTAATTCACCCCTCCACTTT
CDR3: CASSVTHTTNSPLHF

V: TRBV19
D: TRBD1
size: once
J: TRBJ1-2
DNA: TGTGCCAGTAGTATATGGCAGGGGGCGCAGGATGGCTACACCTTC
CDR3: CASSIWQGAQDGYTF

V: TRBV7-9
D: -
size: -
J: TRBJ2-3
DNA: TGTGCCAGCGGTTCGACTAGGGATACGCAGTATTTT
CDR3: CASGSTRDTQYF

V: TRBV18
D: -
size: -
J: TRBJ2-5
DNA: TGTGCCAGCTCACCACCCTCGCAAGAGACCCAGTACTTC
CDR3: CASSPPSQETQYF

V: TRBV4-2
D: -
size: -
J: TRBJ2-2
DNA: TGTGCCAGCAGCCAAGTGGGACAGAACACCGGGGAGCTGTTTTTT
CDR3: CASSQVGQNTGELFF

V: TRBV5-1
D: -
size: -
J: TRBJ1-1
DNA: TGCGCCAGCAGTAGCTCCCCAAGCAGAGAAGCTTTCTTT
CDR3: CASSSSPSREAFF

V: TRBV23-1
D: -
size: -
J: TRBJ2-7
DNA: TGCGCCGGGTACGACACGCACCAACCCTACGAGCAGTACTTC
CDR3: CAGYDTHQPYEQYF

V: TRBV5-6
D: -
size: -
J: TRBJ2-5
DNA: TGTGCCAGCACCCAGCGGGCCCAAGAGACCCAGTACTTC
CDR3: CASTQRAQETQYF

V: TRBV18
D: TRBD1
size: once
J: TRBJ1-1
DNA: TGTGCCAGCTCACGGGACAGGGGGATGAACACTGAAGCTTTCTTT
CDR3: CASSRDRGMNTEAFF

V: TRBV5-1
D: TRBD2
size: -
J: TRBJ2-2
DNA: TGCGCCAGCAGCCTCCGGACTAGCGGGAACACCGGGGAGCTGTTTTTT
CDR3: CASSLRTSGNTGELFF